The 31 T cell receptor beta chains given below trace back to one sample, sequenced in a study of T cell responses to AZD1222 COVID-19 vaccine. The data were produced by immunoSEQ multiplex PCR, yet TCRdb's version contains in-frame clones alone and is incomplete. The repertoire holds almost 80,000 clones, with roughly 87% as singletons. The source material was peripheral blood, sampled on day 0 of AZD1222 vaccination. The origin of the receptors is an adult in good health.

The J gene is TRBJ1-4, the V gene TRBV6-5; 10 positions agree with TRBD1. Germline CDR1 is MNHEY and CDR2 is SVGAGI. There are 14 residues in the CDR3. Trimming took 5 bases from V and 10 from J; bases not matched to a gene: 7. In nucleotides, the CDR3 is TGTGCCAGCAGTACAGGACAGGGGGGACTAAAACTGTTTTTT. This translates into CASSTGQGGLKLFF.

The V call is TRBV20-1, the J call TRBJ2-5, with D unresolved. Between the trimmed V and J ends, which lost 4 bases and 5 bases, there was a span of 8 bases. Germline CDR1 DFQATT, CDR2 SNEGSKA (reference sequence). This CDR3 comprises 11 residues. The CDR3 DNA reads TGCAGTGCTACTAGTCGGGAGACCCAGTACTTC. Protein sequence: CSATSRETQYF.

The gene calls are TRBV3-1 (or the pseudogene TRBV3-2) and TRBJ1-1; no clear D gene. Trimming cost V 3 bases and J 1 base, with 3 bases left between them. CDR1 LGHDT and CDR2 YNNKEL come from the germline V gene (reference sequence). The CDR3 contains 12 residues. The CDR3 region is CASSQANTEAFF. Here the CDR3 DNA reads TGTGCCAGCAGCCAGGCGAACACTGAAGCTTTCTTT.

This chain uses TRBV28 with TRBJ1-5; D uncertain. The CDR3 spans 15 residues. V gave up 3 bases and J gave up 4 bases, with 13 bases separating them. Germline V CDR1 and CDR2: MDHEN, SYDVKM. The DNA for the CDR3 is TGTGCCAGCAGTTTTTTTGGGGAGGGAAATCAGCCCCAGCATTTT. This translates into CASSFFGEGNQPQHF.

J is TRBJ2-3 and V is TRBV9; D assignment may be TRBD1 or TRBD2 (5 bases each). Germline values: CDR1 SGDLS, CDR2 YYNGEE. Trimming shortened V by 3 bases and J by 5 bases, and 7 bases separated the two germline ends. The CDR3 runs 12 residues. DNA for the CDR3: TGTGCCAGCAGCGCGAGGGGAGATACGCAGTATTTT. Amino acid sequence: CASSARGDTQYF.

Here the CDR3 DNA reads TGCGCCAGCAGCCCCGGACCTACAGGGTTTTTCGATTCACCCCTCCACTTT. Translation gives CASSPGPTGFFDSPLHF. The chain carries TRBV5-1 and TRBJ1-6; a weak D match, TRBD1 (6 bases). Trimming removed 4 bases from V and 8 bases from J, with 22 bases in between. This CDR3 comprises 17 residues. Germline V CDR1 and CDR2: SGHRS, YFSETQ.

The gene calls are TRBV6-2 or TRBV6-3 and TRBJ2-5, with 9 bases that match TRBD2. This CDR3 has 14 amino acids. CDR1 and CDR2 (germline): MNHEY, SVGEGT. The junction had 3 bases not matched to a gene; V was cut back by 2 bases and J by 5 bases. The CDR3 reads CASSYGGRAETQYF. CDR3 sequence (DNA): TGTGCCAGCAGTTACGGCGGGAGGGCGGAGACCCAGTACTTC.

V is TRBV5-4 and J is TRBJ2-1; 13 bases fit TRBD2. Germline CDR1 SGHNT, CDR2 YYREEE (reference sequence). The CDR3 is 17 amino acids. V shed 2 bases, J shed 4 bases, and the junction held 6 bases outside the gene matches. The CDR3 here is CASSFPGLAGSYNEQFF. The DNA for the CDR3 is TGTGCCAGCAGCTTTCCGGGACTAGCGGGATCATACAATGAGCAGTTCTTC.

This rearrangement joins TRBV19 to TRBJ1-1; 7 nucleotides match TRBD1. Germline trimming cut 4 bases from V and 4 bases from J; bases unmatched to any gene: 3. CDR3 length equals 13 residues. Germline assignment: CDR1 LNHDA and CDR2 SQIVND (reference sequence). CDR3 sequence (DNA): TGTGCCAGTAGTAGTCAGGGGGGCACTGAAGCTTTCTTT. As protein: CASSSQGGTEAFF.

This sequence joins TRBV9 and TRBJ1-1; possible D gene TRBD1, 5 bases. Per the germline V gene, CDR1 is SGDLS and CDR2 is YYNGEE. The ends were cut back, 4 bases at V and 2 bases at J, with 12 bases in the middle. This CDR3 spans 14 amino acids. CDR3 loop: CASSPRDANTEAFF. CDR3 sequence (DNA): TGTGCCAGCAGCCCTCGGGACGCCAACACTGAAGCTTTCTTT.

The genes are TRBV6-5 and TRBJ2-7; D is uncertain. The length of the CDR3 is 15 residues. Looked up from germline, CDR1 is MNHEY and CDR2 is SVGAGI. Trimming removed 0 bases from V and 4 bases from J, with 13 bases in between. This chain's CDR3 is CASSYSKVWPYEQYF. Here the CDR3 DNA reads TGTGCCAGCAGTTACTCGAAGGTCTGGCCATACGAGCAGTACTTC.

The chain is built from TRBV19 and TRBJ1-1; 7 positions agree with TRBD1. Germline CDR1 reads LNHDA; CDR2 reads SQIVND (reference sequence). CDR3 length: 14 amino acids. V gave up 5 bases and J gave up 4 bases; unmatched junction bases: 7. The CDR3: CASSSVSGGTEAFF. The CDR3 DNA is TGTGCCAGTAGTTCCGTATCAGGGGGCACTGAAGCTTTCTTT.

In nucleotides, the CDR3 is TGTGCCAGCAGTTTACGGGGGGGCGGGAATGAGCAGTTCTTC. It is translated as CASSLRGGGNEQFF. The rearrangement joins TRBV28 to TRBJ2-1; 8 nucleotides agree with TRBD2. The V and J ends lost 2 bases and 7 bases, in that order; junction bases with no gene match: 4. This CDR3 contains 14 residues. CDR1 and CDR2 from the germline V gene are MDHEN and SYDVKM.

DNA for the CDR3: TGTGCCAGCAGTGGCAGGGGACAGGGAACGAGGCAGCCCCAGCATTTT. Encoded protein: CASSGRGQGTRQPQHF. V and J are TRBV6-2 or TRBV6-3 and TRBJ1-5; 9 bases are shared with TRBD1. The CDR3 totals 16 residues. The V and J ends lost 5 bases and 7 bases, in that order; junction bases with no gene match: 12. Looked up from germline, CDR1 is MNHEY and CDR2 is SVGEGT.

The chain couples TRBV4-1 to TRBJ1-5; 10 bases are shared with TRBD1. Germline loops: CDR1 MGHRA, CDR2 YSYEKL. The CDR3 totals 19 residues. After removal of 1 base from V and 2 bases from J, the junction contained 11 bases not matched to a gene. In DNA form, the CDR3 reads TGCGCCAGCAGCCAAGGCTCGGACAGGGGGGGATTTGGCAATCAGCCCCAGCATTTT. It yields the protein CASSQGSDRGGFGNQPQHF.

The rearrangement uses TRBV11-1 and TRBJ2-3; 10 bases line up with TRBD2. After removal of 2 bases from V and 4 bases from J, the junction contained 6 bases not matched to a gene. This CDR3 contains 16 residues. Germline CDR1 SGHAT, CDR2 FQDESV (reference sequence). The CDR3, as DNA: TGTGCCAGCAGCTTACCTAGCGGGAGTCTCGCAGATACGCAGTATTTT. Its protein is CASSLPSGSLADTQYF.

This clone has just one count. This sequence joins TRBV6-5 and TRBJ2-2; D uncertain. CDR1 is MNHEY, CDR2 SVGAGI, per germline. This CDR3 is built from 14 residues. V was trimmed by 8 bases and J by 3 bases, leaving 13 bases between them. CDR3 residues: CASRWVPDTGELFF. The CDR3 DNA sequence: TGTGCCAGCCGATGGGTTCCGGACACCGGGGAGCTGTTTTTT.

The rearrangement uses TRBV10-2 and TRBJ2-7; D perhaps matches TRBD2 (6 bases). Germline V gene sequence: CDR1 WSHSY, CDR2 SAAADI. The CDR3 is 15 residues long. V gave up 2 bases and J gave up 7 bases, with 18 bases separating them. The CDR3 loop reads CASSEIRGDSLEQYF. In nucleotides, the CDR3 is TGCGCCAGCAGTGAGATTCGTGGGGACTCCCTTGAGCAGTACTTC.

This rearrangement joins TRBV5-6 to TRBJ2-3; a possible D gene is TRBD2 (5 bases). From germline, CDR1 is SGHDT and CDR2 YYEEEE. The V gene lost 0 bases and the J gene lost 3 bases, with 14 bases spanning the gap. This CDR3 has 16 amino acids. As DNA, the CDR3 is TGTGCCAGCAGCTTGGCCGCCAAGCGGATTACAGATACGCAGTATTTT. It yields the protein CASSLAAKRITDTQYF. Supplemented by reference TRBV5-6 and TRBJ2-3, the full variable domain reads DAGVTQSPTHLIKTRGQQVTLRCSPKSGHDTVSWYQQALGQGPQFIFQYYEEEERQRGNFPDRFSGHQFPNYSSELNVNALLLGDSALYLCASSLAAKRITDTQYFGPGTRLTVL.

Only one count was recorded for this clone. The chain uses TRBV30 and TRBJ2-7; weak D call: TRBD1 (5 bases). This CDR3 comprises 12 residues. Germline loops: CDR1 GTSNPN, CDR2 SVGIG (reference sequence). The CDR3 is CAFRTTNYEQYF. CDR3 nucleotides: TGTGCTTTCCGGACAACGAACTACGAGCAGTACTTC.

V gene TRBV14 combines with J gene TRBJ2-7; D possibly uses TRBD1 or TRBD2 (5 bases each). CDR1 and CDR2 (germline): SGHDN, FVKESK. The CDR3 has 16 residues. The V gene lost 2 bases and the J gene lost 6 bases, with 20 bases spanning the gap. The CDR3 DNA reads TGTGCCAGCAGCCAAAGTGGGGCACCACTACGGGGCGAGCAGTACTTC. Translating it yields CASSQSGAPLRGEQYF. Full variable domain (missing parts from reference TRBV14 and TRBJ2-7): EAGVTQFPSHSVIEKGQTVTLRCDPISGHDNLYWYRRVMGKEIKFLLHFVKESKQDESGMPNNRFLAERTGGTYSTLKVQPAELEDSGVYFCASSQSGAPLRGEQYFGPGTRLTVT.

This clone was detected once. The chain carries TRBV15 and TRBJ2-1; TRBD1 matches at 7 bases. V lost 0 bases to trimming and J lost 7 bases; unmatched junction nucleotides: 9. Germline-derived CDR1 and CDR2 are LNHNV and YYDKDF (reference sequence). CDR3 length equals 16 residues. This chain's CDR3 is CATSREGTARRNEQFF. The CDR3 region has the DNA TGTGCCACCAGCAGAGAGGGGACAGCCCGCCGGAATGAGCAGTTCTTC.

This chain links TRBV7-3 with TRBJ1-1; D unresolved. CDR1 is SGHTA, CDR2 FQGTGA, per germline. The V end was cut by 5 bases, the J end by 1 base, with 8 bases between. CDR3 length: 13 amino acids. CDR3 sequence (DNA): TGTGCCAGCAGCCCGACACAGAACACTGAAGCTTTCTTT. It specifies CASSPTQNTEAFF.

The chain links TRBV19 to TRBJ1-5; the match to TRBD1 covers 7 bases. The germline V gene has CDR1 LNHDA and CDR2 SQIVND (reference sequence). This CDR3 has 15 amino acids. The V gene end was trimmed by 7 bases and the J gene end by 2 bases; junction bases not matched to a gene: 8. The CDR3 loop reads CASTAYQGGNQPQHF. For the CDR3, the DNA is TGTGCCAGTACCGCGTACCAGGGGGGCAATCAGCCCCAGCATTTT.

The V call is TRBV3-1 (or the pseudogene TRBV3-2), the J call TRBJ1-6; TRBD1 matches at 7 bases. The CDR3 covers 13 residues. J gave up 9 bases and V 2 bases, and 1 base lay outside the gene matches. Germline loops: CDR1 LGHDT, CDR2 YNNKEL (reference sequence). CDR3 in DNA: TGTGCCAGCAGCCAAAACAGGGGTTCACCCCTCCACTTT. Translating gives CASSQNRGSPLHF.

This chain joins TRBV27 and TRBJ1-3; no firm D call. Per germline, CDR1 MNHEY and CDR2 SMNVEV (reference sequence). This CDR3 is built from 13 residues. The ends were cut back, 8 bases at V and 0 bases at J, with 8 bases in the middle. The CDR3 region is CASGPNSGNTIYF. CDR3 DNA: TGTGCCAGCGGACCGAACTCTGGAAACACCATATATTTT.

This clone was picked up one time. The CDR3 reads CASGWGETQYF. In DNA, the CDR3 is TGTGCTAGTGGTTGGGGAGAGACCCAGTACTTC. This chain uses TRBV12-5 with TRBJ2-5; D is ambiguous. The CDR3 totals 11 residues. Germline V gene lookup returns CDR1 LGHNT and CDR2 FRNRAP. V lost 4 bases, J lost 4 bases, and 4 bases lay in between.

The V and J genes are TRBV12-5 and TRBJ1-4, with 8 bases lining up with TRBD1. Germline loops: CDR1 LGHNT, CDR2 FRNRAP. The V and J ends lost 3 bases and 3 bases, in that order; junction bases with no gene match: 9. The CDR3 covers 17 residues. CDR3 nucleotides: TGTGCTAGTGGTTTCGCCGGACAGGGAATGGCTAATGAAAAACTGTTTTTT. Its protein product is CASGFAGQGMANEKLFF.

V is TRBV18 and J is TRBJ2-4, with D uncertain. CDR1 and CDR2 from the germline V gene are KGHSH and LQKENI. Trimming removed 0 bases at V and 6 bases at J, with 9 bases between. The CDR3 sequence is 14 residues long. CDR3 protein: CASSPPSDGNIQYF. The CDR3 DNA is TGTGCCAGCTCACCACCGTCTGATGGAAACATTCAGTACTTC.

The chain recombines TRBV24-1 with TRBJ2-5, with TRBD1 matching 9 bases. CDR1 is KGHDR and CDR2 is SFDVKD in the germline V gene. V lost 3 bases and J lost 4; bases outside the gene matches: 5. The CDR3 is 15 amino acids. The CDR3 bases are TGTGCCACCAGTGATCAAACAGGGGGCCGAGAGACCCAGTACTTC. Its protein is CATSDQTGGRETQYF.

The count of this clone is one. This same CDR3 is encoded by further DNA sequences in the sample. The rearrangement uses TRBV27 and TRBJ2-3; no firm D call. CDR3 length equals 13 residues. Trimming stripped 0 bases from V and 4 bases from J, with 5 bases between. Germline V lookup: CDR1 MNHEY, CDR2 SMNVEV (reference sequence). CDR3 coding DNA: TGTGCCAGCAGTTTATCCCGACCAGATACGCAGTATTTT. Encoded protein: CASSLSRPDTQYF.